A selection of T cell receptor beta chains follows, all from one sample in a study of response to subunit inactivated influenza vaccine. TCRdb redid the calling of the RT-PCR reads with MiXCR, one entry per CDR3 protein. The sample contains some 500,000 distinct CDR3 sequences, about 15% of which appear only once. The starting material was CD4+ T cells sorted from PBMCs, obtained roughly 24 months after vaccination. The receptors derive from a man aged 50 to 69 who received an inactivated influenza vaccine. The CDR3 runs from the conserved cysteine through the conserved F or W. D genes are given only for firm matches. Size values are once, few and many counts, or a class for expanded clones, and some rows have none.

d_gene	abundance	len	v_gene	j_gene	CDR3nt	CDR3aa
-	-	12	TRBV30	TRBJ2-1	TGTGCCTGGAGTGTACAGGGCATTGAGCAGTTCTTC	CAWSVQGIEQFF
-	-	14	TRBV27	TRBJ2-2	TGTGCCAGCAGTCCGCTCGCAGTCGGCGGGGAGCTGTTTTTT	CASSPLAVGGELFF
TRBD2	few	18	TRBV10-3	TRBJ2-1	TGTGCCATCAGTGGAGGACTAGCGGGACGGGGCGGCTACAATGAGCAGTTCTTC	CAISGGLAGRGGYNEQFF
-	few	13	TRBV4-3	TRBJ2-1	TGCGCCAGCAGCCAATGGAGGGAAGCTGAGCAGTTCTTC	CASSQWREAEQFF
TRBD2	-	15	TRBV11-2	TRBJ2-2	TGTGCCAGCAGCATTAGCGGGGGGGGCACCGGGGAGCTGTTTTTT	CASSISGGGTGELFF
-	-	15	TRBV6-5	TRBJ1-4	TGTGCCAGCAGTTACGGCGGACAGCCTAATGAAAAACTGTTTTTT	CASSYGGQPNEKLFF
TRBD2	few	15	TRBV7-8	TRBJ2-1	TGTGCCAGCAGGTTACTAGCGGGAGGGTACAATGAGCAGTTCTTC	CASRLLAGGYNEQFF
-	-	14	TRBV3-1	TRBJ1-1	TGTGCCAGCACCCCCGGACAGTTGAACACTGAAGCTTTCTTT	CASTPGQLNTEAFF
-	many	11	TRBV29-1	TRBJ1-2	TGCAGCGTTGATGGGGGGGCAGGCTACACCTTC	CSVDGGAGYTF
-	few	13	TRBV29-1	TRBJ2-1	TGCAGCGTTGAAAGGACTTCCTACAATGAGCAGTTCTTC	CSVERTSYNEQFF
-	-	13	TRBV7-2	TRBJ1-2	TGTGCCAGCAGCCCCTCTCCCGAGCATGGCTACACCTTC	CASSPSPEHGYTF
-	-	17	TRBV7-2	TRBJ2-6	TGTGCCAGCAGCTTAGCGCCCAGGGACTCTGGGGCCAACGTCCTGACTTTC	CASSLAPRDSGANVLTF
-	-	14	TRBV20-1	TRBJ1-1	TGCAGTGCTAGGACTGCCGTACGGGGCACTGAAGCTTTCTTT	CSARTAVRGTEAFF
TRBD2	few	18	TRBV3-1	TRBJ2-1	TGTGCCAGCAGCCCTTTGTCTGTAGCGGGCTTCTACTACAATGAGCAGTTCTTC	CASSPLSVAGFYYNEQFF
TRBD2	few	16	TRBV12-3/TRBV12-4	TRBJ2-2	TGTGCCAGCAGTTTATTAGCGGGGGGGCGAACCGGGGAGCTGTTTTTT	CASSLLAGGRTGELFF
-	many	11	TRBV20-1	TRBJ2-5	TGCAGTGCTAGTGATTGGGAGACCCAGTACTTC	CSASDWETQYF
-	many	13	TRBV7-8	TRBJ1-4	TGTGCCAGCAGCTTAGTTCCCACCGGGAAACTGTTTTTT	CASSLVPTGKLFF
-	few	12	TRBV27	TRBJ2-7	TGTGCCAGCAGTTCCCAGACGGGGGAGCAGTACTTC	CASSSQTGEQYF
-	few	15	TRBV3-1	TRBJ2-2	TGTGCCAGCAGCCCGTCGACAGGAGTTACCGGGGAGCTGTTTTTT	CASSPSTGVTGELFF
-	-	15	TRBV6-2/TRBV6-3	TRBJ2-1	TGTGCCAGCAGTTACAGGCGGGGAGAGTACAATGAGCAGTTCTTC	CASSYRRGEYNEQFF
TRBD1	few	17	TRBV7-9	TRBJ1-2	TGTGCCAGCAGCTTAACGTTGGGACAGGGACGGAACTATGGCTACACCTTC	CASSLTLGQGRNYGYTF
-	few	15	TRBV24-1	TRBJ2-3	TGTGCCACCAGTGCCGGGACGGACAGCACAGATACGCAGTATTTT	CATSAGTDSTDTQYF
-	-	13	TRBV12-3/TRBV12-4	TRBJ2-2	TGTGCCATTCGGGACACAGGGCCCGGGGAGCTGTTTTTT	CAIRDTGPGELFF
TRBD2	-	15	TRBV11-2	TRBJ2-1	TGTGCCAGCAGCCGAGCGGCGGGGGGGCAAAATGAGCAGTTCTTC	CASSRAAGGQNEQFF
-	-	15	TRBV5-5	TRBJ1-6	TGTGCCAGCAGCCCCGGGACGCTCATTTATTCACCCCTCCACTTT	CASSPGTLIYSPLHF
-	-	15	TRBV7-9	TRBJ1-2	TGTGCCAGCAGCCCTGGGGCAGGGGCGGACTATGGCTACACCTTC	CASSPGAGADYGYTF
TRBD1	-	15	TRBV6-1	TRBJ2-3	TGTGCCAGCAGGCCACAGGGGGTGTCCGCAGATACGCAGTATTTT	CASRPQGVSADTQYF
-	-	15	TRBV6-2/TRBV6-3	TRBJ2-3	TGTGCCAGCAGTCCCCGGGCGGGGGCCACAGATACGCAGTATTTT	CASSPRAGATDTQYF
TRBD1	-	15	TRBV7-6	TRBJ1-5	TGTGCCAGCAGCTTAAGTCAGGGGGCGTCACAGCCCCAGCATTTT	CASSLSQGASQPQHF